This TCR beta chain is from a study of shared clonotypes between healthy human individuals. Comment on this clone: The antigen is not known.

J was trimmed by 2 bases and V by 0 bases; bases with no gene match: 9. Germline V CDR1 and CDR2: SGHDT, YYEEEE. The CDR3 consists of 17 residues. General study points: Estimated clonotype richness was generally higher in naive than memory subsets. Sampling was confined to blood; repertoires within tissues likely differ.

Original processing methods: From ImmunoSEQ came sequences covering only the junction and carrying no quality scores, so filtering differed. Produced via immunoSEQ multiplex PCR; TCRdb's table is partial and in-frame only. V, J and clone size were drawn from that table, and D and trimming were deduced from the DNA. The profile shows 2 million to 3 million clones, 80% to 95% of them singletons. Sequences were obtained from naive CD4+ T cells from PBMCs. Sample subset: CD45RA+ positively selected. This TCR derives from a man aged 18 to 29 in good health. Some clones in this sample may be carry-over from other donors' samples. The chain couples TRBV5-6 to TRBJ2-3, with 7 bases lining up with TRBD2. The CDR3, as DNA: TGTGCCAGCAGCTTGGCTGGCGGGAGTGGGTTCACAGATACGCAGTATTTT. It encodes CASSLAGGSGFTDTQYF.